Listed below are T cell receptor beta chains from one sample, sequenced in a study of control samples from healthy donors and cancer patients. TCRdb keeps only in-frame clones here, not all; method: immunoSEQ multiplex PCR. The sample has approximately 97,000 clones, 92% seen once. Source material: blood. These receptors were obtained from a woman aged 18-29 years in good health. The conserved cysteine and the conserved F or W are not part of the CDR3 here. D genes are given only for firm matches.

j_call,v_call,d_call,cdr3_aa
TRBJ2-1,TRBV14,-,ASSQVGLPNNEQF
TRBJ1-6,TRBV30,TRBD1,AVGQGNSPLH
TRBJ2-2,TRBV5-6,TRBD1,ASSERTGGNTGELF
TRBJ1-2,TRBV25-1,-,ASRDTSNYGYT
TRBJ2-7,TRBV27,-,ASRSALGGGSYEQY
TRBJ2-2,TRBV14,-,ASSLKVTGELF
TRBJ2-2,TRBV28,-,ASSLAEFTGELF
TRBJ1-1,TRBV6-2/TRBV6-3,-,ASSPARTEAF
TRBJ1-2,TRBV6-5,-,ASSYGASNGYT
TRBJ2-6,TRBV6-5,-,ASSPRGYGANVLT
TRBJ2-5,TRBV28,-,ASSPWAGRSNQETQY
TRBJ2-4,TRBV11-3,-,ASSQLRGGVNIQY
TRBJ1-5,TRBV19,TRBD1,ASTTPRGQGNQPQH
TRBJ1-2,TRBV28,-,ASTLGGFYGYT
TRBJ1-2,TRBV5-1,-,ASSLEGGSNYGYT
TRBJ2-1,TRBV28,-,ASSFGSNNEQF
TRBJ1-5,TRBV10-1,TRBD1,ASSDRDRGYNNQPQH
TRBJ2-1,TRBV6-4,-,ASSPDGGAYNEQF
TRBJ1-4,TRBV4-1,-,ASSLGWTGNEKLF
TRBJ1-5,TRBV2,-,ASSGQDSGSNQPQH
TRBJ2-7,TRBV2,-,ASSEDRVSFH
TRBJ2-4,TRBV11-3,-,ASSLGVGRQLAKNIQY
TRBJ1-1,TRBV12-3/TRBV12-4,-,ASRTGANTEAF
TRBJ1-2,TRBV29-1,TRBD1,SVAQGESYGYT
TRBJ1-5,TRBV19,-,ASSISPSGIDQPQH
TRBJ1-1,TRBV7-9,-,ASSLGARFTEYGF
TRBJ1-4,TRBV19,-,ASSARQALNEKLF
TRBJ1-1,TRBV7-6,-,ASSLGFGEAF
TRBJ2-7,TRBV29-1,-,SAADSYEQY
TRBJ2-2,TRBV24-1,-,ATRDDTGELF
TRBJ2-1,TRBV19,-,ATLDFGVTDEQF
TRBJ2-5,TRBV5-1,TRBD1,ASRTGTGGETQY
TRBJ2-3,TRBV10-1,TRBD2,ASRRTSGVDTQY
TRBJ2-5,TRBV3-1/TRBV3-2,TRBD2,ASSGLAGGQYQETQY
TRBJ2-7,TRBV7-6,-,ASRVRAAYEQY
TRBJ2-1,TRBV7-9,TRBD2,ASSSTSGPYNEQF
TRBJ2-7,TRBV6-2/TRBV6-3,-,ASSMDSYSYEQY
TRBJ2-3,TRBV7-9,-,ASSNRDSTDTQY
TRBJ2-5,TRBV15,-,ATSRVLESETQY
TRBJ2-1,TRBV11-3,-,ASSRPPGWVNEQF